A single sample gave rise to the 23 T cell receptor beta chains below, sequenced in a study of T cell clusters in autoimmune cytopenias. TRB amplification used 200 to 250 ng of peripheral blood genomic DNA. TRB was amplified by touch-down multiplex PCR, primer pools A and B combined. From its re-call of the multiplex PCR reads, TCRdb lists each CDR3 protein once, without DNA. The data show some 5,700 distinct CDR3 sequences, and the top ten clones hold about 40%. The same specimen was also included in a second study, on T cell repertoires in aging, cancer and after chemotherapy.

Material for sequencing was peripheral blood. The receptors originated from a human donor in good health.

This chain joins TRBV5-6 and TRBJ2-7; TCRdb reports TRBD2, a call that lacks DNA to check it against. CDR3 size: 16 residues. Germline loops: CDR1 SGHDT, CDR2 YYEEEE. This CDR3 reads CASSFMTSGSSYEQYF.

This chain joins TRBV6-2 or TRBV6-3 and TRBJ2-1; TCRdb indicates TRBD1, and absent DNA this call remains unverified. In germline, CDR1 is MNHEY, CDR2 SVGEGT. This CDR3 spans 16 amino acids. The CDR3 loop is CASSYGTGSHYNEQFF.

The CDR3 region is CASSSQAYNEQFF. V and J are TRBV5-1 and TRBJ2-1. The CDR3 has 13 amino acids. Germline assignment: CDR1 SGHRS and CDR2 YFSETQ. Combining the CDR3 with reference TRBV5-1 and TRBJ2-1 gives the whole variable domain KAGVTQTPRYLIKTRGQQVTLSCSPISGHRSVSWYQQTPGQGLQFLFEYFSETQRNKGNFPGRFSGRQFSNSRSEMNVSTLELGDSALYLCASSSQAYNEQFFGPGTRLTVL.

CDR3 region: CASSQDLKRQALRTSTDTQYF. The chain couples TRBV4-1 to TRBJ2-3; TCRdb lists TRBD1, though no DNA is available to test this call. This CDR3 spans 21 amino acids. Germline V gene lookup returns CDR1 MGHRA and CDR2 YSYEKL.

The chain recombines TRBV12-3 or TRBV12-4 with TRBJ2-3; TCRdb returns TRBD1, unconfirmable since there is no DNA. This CDR3 has 12 residues. CDR3 in amino acids: CASGTVTDTQYF.

V usage is TRBV19 and J usage is TRBJ1-1; as DNA is missing, the TRBD1 call by TCRdb cannot be tested. CDR3 length: 18 amino acids. Germline V gene lookup returns CDR1 LNHDA and CDR2 SQIVND (reference sequence). CDR3: CASSIDAGTGGAVTEAFF.

Frequency places this clonotype as medium-sized. The chain recombines TRBV5-6 with TRBJ2-3; TCRdb reports TRBD1, a call that lacks DNA to check it against. Per germline, CDR1 SGHDT and CDR2 YYEEEE. The CDR3 extends over 13 amino acids. The chain's CDR3 is CASSYGTTGTQYF.

This sequence joins TRBV7-9 and TRBJ2-6; TCRdb proposes TRBD2, but this gene call is untestable without DNA. The CDR3 is 15 amino acids. Germline V gene lookup returns CDR1 SEHNR and CDR2 FQNEAQ (reference sequence). CDR3 amino acids: CASSAGGAGANVLTF.

This clonotype ranks as medium-sized in terms of frequency. The chain is built from TRBV19 and TRBJ1-6; the D call from TCRdb, TRBD1, cannot be confirmed without DNA. The CDR3 totals 12 residues. CDR1 is LNHDA and CDR2 is SQIVND in the germline V gene (reference sequence). This chain's CDR3 is CASQGSNSPLHF.

CDR3 sequence: CASTSTGRFPYEQYF. The rearrangement uses TRBV7-2 and TRBJ2-7; TCRdb returns TRBD1, unconfirmable since there is no DNA. CDR1 and CDR2 (germline): SGHTA, FQGNSA. The CDR3 totals 15 residues.

The rearrangement uses TRBV7-9 and TRBJ2-1; TCRdb calls TRBD2, which cannot be checked without DNA. CDR3 length: 15 amino acids. Looked up from germline, CDR1 is SEHNR and CDR2 is FQNEAQ (reference sequence). CDR3 protein: CASSFFLAGGNEQFF.

This CDR3 is CASRDRGKNIQYF. The V call is TRBV19, the J call TRBJ2-4; TCRdb calls TRBD1, which cannot be checked without DNA. In germline, CDR1 is LNHDA, CDR2 SQIVND (reference sequence). CDR3 length equals 13 residues.

The V gene is TRBV14, the J gene TRBJ2-1; TCRdb picks TRBD2, but there is no DNA to check that call. Germline-derived CDR1 and CDR2 are SGHDN and FVKESK. The CDR3 length is 17 residues. CDR3 residues: CASSQERGRGLYNEQFF.

The chain joins TRBV7-2 to TRBJ2-7. Looked up from germline, CDR1 is SGHTA and CDR2 is FQGNSA. The CDR3 extends over 13 amino acids. Here the CDR3 reads CASSLGWGYEQYF. Filled out from reference TRBV7-2 and TRBJ2-7, the complete variable domain reads GAGVSQSPSNKVTEKGKDVELRCDPISGHTALYWYRQSLGQGLEFLIYFQGNSAPDKSGLPSDRFSAERTGGSVSTLTIQRTQQEDSAVYLCASSLGWGYEQYFGPGTRLTVT.

By frequency, this clonotype is medium-sized. The rearrangement uses TRBV6-5 and TRBJ2-5; TCRdb lists TRBD1, though no DNA is available to test this call. The CDR3 covers 16 residues. Germline V gives CDR1 MNHEY, CDR2 SVGAGI. The CDR3 reads CASSYSPRDSQETQYF.

This clonotype is called medium-sized based on its frequency. The chain is built from TRBV6-5 and TRBJ2-1. CDR1 MNHEY and CDR2 SVGAGI come from the germline V gene. The CDR3 length is 14 residues. CDR3 loop: CATKGGQLYNEQFF.

V and J are TRBV4-3 and TRBJ2-7; lacking DNA, the TRBD1 call made by TCRdb goes unchecked. Germline CDR1 reads LGHNA; CDR2 reads YSLEER. The CDR3 spans 16 residues. The CDR3 region is CASRQDQTGGADEQYF.

This clonotype shows up as medium-sized by frequency. The genes are TRBV6-6 and TRBJ2-1; the D gene TCRdb calls, TRBD2, cannot be checked with no DNA. Germline V gene sequence: CDR1 MNHNY, CDR2 SVGAGI (reference sequence). The CDR3 is 16 residues long. The CDR3 sequence: CASSNLERGVYNEQFF.

This clonotype shows up as medium-sized (0.01 to 0.1%) by frequency. This chain uses TRBV19 with TRBJ1-6; the TCRdb D gene call, TRBD1, has no DNA to confirm it. This CDR3 comprises 15 residues. Germline V lookup: CDR1 LNHDA, CDR2 SQIVND (reference sequence). The CDR3 is CASSATGTLPSPLHF.

This chain uses TRBV6-1 with TRBJ2-1; the TCRdb D gene call, TRBD2, has no DNA to confirm it. The germline V gene encodes CDR1 MNHNS and CDR2 SASEGT. The CDR3 runs to 17 residues. CDR3 amino acids: CASSVSSGGPPYNEQFF.

The chain recombines TRBV27 with TRBJ2-5; the D gene TCRdb calls, TRBD1, cannot be checked with no DNA. Germline V gene sequence: CDR1 MNHEY, CDR2 SMNVEV (reference sequence). The CDR3 extends over 13 amino acids. CDR3 sequence reads: CASRARTGTTQYF.

This rearrangement joins TRBV12-3 or TRBV12-4 to TRBJ2-1; TCRdb gives TRBD1 as the D gene, but with no DNA this cannot be confirmed. The CDR3 runs to 15 residues. The CDR3 is CASSLYRTVLDEQFF.

The gene calls are TRBV7-6 and TRBJ2-7; as DNA is missing, the TRBD1 call by TCRdb cannot be tested. The CDR3 spans 15 residues. The germline V gene has CDR1 SGHVS and CDR2 FNYEAQ. The CDR3 sequence: CASSSPGGNSYEQYF.